This T cell receptor (delta chain) stems from a study of gamma-delta chains in newborns, infants, children. For the study at large: Microbial exposure reportedly drives polyclonal innate γδ T cell expansion after birth.

Only a few counts were recorded for this clone. A read error likely explains why the TCRdb protein, taken from a much larger clone, differs from this DNA's translation at residue 4; the protein shown is translated from the DNA. TCRdb re-called clones from the reads via CATT. The profile shows over 6,500 delta-chain clones, less than 2.5% of them singletons. Per germline, CDR1 GEAIGNYY and CDR2 EKD. The CDR3 covers 19 residues. The sample consisted of blood. The chain combines TRDV2 with TRDJ3; 7 nucleotides line up with TRDD3. This clonotype was sampled from a child who was a newborn, infant or young child, either healthy, febrile or measles-vaccinated (not recorded which). The CDR3, as DNA: TGTGCCTGTGGCACCCTGGGGGCCTCTAGCTCCTGGGACACCCGACAGATGTTTTTC. This translates into CACGTLGASSSWDTRQMFF.